Presented here are 20 T cell receptor beta chains from one specimen sequenced in a study of follicular helper T cells after annual influenza vaccination. Clones were sequenced by immunoSEQ multiplex PCR, and TCRdb holds only the in-frame ones, with some missing. This repertoire shows some 30,000 clones, around 80% found once; its top ten account for 1.2%. Time point given: 2014-2015 season, pre-vaccination. The starting material was CXCR5+ CD38- circulating T follicular helper cells from blood, obtained on the day of influenza vaccination. Subset defined: circulating Tfh, non-naive CD4+CXCR5+PD-1+ (ICOS+CD38+ or ICOS-CD38-). Every receptor here comes from an adult who received the influenza vaccine.

The chain uses TRBV5-6 and TRBJ2-2; 10 bases fit TRBD2. V dropped 3 bases and J dropped 6; count of bases not matched to a gene: 5. The CDR3 has 15 residues. The germline gives CDR1 SGHDT, CDR2 YYEEEE. The CDR3 DNA sequence: TGTGCCAGCAGCTCTAGCGGGGGCCACTCCGGGGAGCTGTTTTTT. It specifies CASSSSGGHSGELFF.

The chain links TRBV9 to TRBJ2-5; 8 nucleotides agree with TRBD2. The V gene end was trimmed by 0 bases and the J gene end by 5 bases; junction bases not matched to a gene: 9. Germline V gene lookup returns CDR1 SGDLS and CDR2 YYNGEE. The CDR3 is 16 residues long. This CDR3 is CASSVAGGGRGETQYF. The CDR3 DNA is TGTGCCAGCAGCGTAGCCGGGGGGGGGCGCGGGGAGACCCAGTACTTC.

This rearrangement joins TRBV4-1 to TRBJ1-2; possibly TRBD1 for D (6 bases). The CDR3 has 17 amino acids. The V gene's germline CDR1 is MGHRA and CDR2 YSYEKL. Trimming took 0 bases from V and 5 from J, leaving 19 bases between them. The CDR3 sequence is CASSQDGRGPAGYGYTF. In DNA form, the CDR3 reads TGCGCCAGCAGCCAAGATGGCAGGGGCCCTGCTGGATATGGCTACACCTTC.

This clone was seen a handful of times. The chain uses TRBV5-1 and TRBJ1-4, with a weak D call TRBD1 (5 bases). Germline V gives CDR1 SGHRS, CDR2 YFSETQ. V lost 3 bases, J lost 8 bases, and 17 bases lay in between. The CDR3 runs to 15 residues. The CDR3 here is CASSSSAGFGEKLFF. In nucleotides, the CDR3 is TGCGCCAGCAGCTCGAGCGCAGGGTTTGGGGAAAAACTGTTTTTT.

This chain uses TRBV5-6 with TRBJ2-2, with a tentative D call TRBD1 (6 bases). The germline V gene has CDR1 SGHDT and CDR2 YYEEEE. The CDR3 length is 15 residues. Trimming removed 0 bases from V and 1 base from J, with 7 bases in between. This CDR3 reads CASSLGQVNTGELFF. CDR3 nucleotide sequence: TGTGCCAGCAGCTTGGGACAGGTGAACACCGGGGAGCTGTTTTTT.

The chain combines TRBV5-4 with TRBJ2-7; TRBD2 matches 14 bases. This CDR3 has 16 amino acids. Germline assignment: CDR1 SGHNT and CDR2 YYREEE (reference sequence). V lost 0 bases and J lost 4; bases outside the gene matches: 3. The CDR3 protein is CASSLGGLAGGYEQYF. The DNA for the CDR3 is TGTGCCAGCAGCTTGGGAGGACTAGCGGGAGGATACGAGCAGTACTTC.

The chain's CDR3 is CASSEAPLSGHEVQYF. The CDR3 coding sequence is TGCGCCAGCAGTGAGGCCCCCCTTTCCGGCCATGAGGTGCAGTACTTC. The chain has TRBV10-1 and TRBJ2-5; D remains unclear. V was clipped by 2 bases and J by 11 bases, with 24 bases between them. The germline gives CDR1 WNHNN, CDR2 SYGVQD (reference sequence). CDR3 length: 16 residues.

This clone was recorded only once. V and J are TRBV6-1 and TRBJ2-1, with 7 bases aligning to TRBD2. Germline assignment: CDR1 MNHNS and CDR2 SASEGT. There are 17 residues in the CDR3. The V segment lost 3 bases and the J segment 4 bases; nucleotides outside the gene matches: 12. The CDR3 DNA sequence: TGTGCCAGCAGTGAGCATGTGGGCGGGGGTGGGTACAATGAGCAGTTCTTC. It is translated as CASSEHVGGGGYNEQFF.

This clone has just a few counts. Its ends do not fully match the called genes, so a read error is possible. The gene calls are TRBV18 and TRBJ1-4; 7 bases map to TRBD1. The germline gives CDR1 KGHSH, CDR2 LQKENI. The CDR3 is 12 amino acids. The CDR3: CASSPTTGKVVF. CDR3 bases: TGTGCCAGCTCACCAACGACAGGGAAGGTGGTTTTT.

The chain joins TRBV6-5 to TRBJ1-6; D might be TRBD1 (6 bases). This CDR3 is built from 16 residues. Germline CDR1 is MNHEY and CDR2 is SVGAGI. Between the trimmed V and J ends, which lost 0 bases and 10 bases, there was a span of 16 bases. This CDR3 is CASSYSARGVGSPLHF. CDR3 coding DNA: TGTGCCAGCAGTTACTCTGCCAGGGGCGTTGGATCACCCCTCCACTTT.

V gene TRBV5-1 combines with J gene TRBJ1-1; no definite D call. V was cut by 3 bases and J by 5 bases, with 17 bases left in between. Germline assignment: CDR1 SGHRS and CDR2 YFSETQ. The CDR3 runs to 15 residues. The CDR3 DNA reads TGCGCCAGCAGCTCCCTTGTCGGGGTAGGGACTGAAGCTTTCTTT. Translating gives CASSSLVGVGTEAFF.

The chain has TRBV6-5 and TRBJ1-1, with D unclear. Trimming removed 5 bases from V and 0 bases from J, with 10 bases in between. CDR3 size: 14 residues. Per the germline V gene, CDR1 is MNHEY and CDR2 is SVGAGI. The CDR3 region has the DNA TGTGCCAGCAGTGAACTCCACCTGAACACTGAAGCTTTCTTT. This codes for CASSELHLNTEAFF.

The rearrangement uses TRBV11-3 and TRBJ2-7; D may be TRBD1 (6 bases). The CDR3 loop spans 13 amino acids. V was pared by 5 bases and J by 3 bases, with 11 bases between. CDR1 SGHNT and CDR2 YENEEA come from the germline V gene. The CDR3 is CASSKGQIYEQYF. DNA for the CDR3: TGTGCCAGCAGCAAGGGACAAATCTACGAGCAGTACTTC.

This chain uses TRBV2 with TRBJ2-7, with D uncertain. CDR3 length: 13 amino acids. V shed 3 bases and J shed 2 bases, with 8 bases lying between them. Germline V gives CDR1 SNHLY, CDR2 FYNNEI. CDR3 bases: TGTGCCAGCAGTGATACAGCTACCTACGAGCAGTACTTC. Residues: CASSDTATYEQYF.

The CDR3 loop reads CASSARENTEAFF. The CDR3 DNA follows: TGTGCCAGCAGTGCAAGAGAGAACACTGAAGCTTTCTTT. This chain links TRBV6-4 with TRBJ1-1, with D unclear. The CDR3 is 13 amino acids. The germline V gene encodes CDR1 MRHNA and CDR2 SNTAGT. V was pared by 4 bases and J by 1 base, with 7 bases between.

V usage is TRBV9 and J usage is TRBJ2-1; TRBD2 is a possible D gene (5 bases). Germline V CDR1 and CDR2: SGDLS, YYNGEE. This CDR3 comprises 16 residues. Trimming took 4 bases from V and 0 from J, leaving 14 bases between them. CDR3 protein: CASSTRTGSSYNEQFF. CDR3 DNA: TGTGCCAGCAGCACCCGGACGGGGAGCTCCTACAATGAGCAGTTCTTC.

The chain employs TRBV25-1 and TRBJ1-2; maybe TRBD1 (6 bases). V lost 4 bases, J lost 4 bases, and 10 bases lay in between. The CDR3 runs 13 residues. In germline, CDR1 is MGHDK, CDR2 SYGVNS. The DNA for the CDR3 is TGTGCCAGCAGTGGGGGACACGTCTATGGCTACACCTTC. Its protein is CASSGGHVYGYTF.

The rearrangement links TRBV10-3 to TRBJ2-4; possible D gene TRBD1, 5 bases. Germline values: CDR1 ENHRY, CDR2 SYGVKD. CDR3 length: 14 amino acids. Trimming removed 8 bases at V and 0 bases at J, with 11 bases between. CDR3 DNA: TGTGCCATCGGGGCACCTGAAGCCAAAAACATTCAGTACTTC. Encoded protein: CAIGAPEAKNIQYF.

The V and J genes are TRBV7-2 and TRBJ1-3, with 9 bases identical to TRBD1. Germline trimming cut 5 bases from V and 3 bases from J; bases unmatched to any gene: 8. Germline-derived CDR1 and CDR2 are SGHTA and FQGNSA. The CDR3 consists of 16 residues. CDR3 nucleotides: TGTGCCAGCAGCCCGACGACAGGGGGTTTTGGAAACACCATATATTTT. It codes for CASSPTTGGFGNTIYF.

V is TRBV19 and J is TRBJ2-1; D remains ambiguous. The ends were cut back, 3 bases at V and 3 bases at J, with 9 bases in the middle. This CDR3 has 14 amino acids. Germline CDR1 reads LNHDA; CDR2 reads SQIVND (reference sequence). CDR3 loop: CASSINPGYNEQFF. CDR3 DNA sequence: TGTGCCAGTAGTATCAACCCCGGCTACAATGAGCAGTTCTTC.